A selection of T cell receptor beta chains follows, all from one sample in a study of T cell repertoires in ileal Crohn's disease. The assay was immunoSEQ multiplex PCR, and TCRdb's table has in-frame clones only and misses some. The sample holds about 890 clones, around nine tenths seen once. What was sequenced was ileal tissue. These receptors were taken from an adult with Crohn's disease. Each CDR3 is given with its conserved first and last residue. A D gene is named only where the DNA matches it firmly. Size tells how often a clone was seen (once, few, many) or the class of an expanded clone, and some rows leave it out.

-	TRBJ1-6	-	TRBV6-5	TGTGCCAGCAGTTTTTGGGGGAGGAATTCACCCCTCCACTTT	CASSFWGRNSPLHF
TRBD1	TRBJ2-7	-	TRBV23-1	TGCGCCAGCAGTCAAGAGAAGCAGCGACAGGGGGCGATCACCTACGAGCAGTACTTC	CASSQEKQRQGAITYEQYF
TRBD2	TRBJ2-7	-	TRBV7-9	TGTGCCAGCAGCTTCAGGGTTTCGTCTAGCGGGACCTACGAGCAGTACTTC	CASSFRVSSSGTYEQYF
TRBD2	TRBJ2-3	-	TRBV7-9	TGTGCCAGCAGCTTAGTAGCGGGAGTTATTAAGGGAACAGATACGCAGTATTTT	CASSLVAGVIKGTDTQYF
TRBD1	TRBJ1-2	-	TRBV27	TGTGCCAGCAGCTCATGGGGGGACAGGGGGCGCGACTATGGCTACACCTTC	CASSSWGDRGRDYGYTF
-	TRBJ2-1	-	TRBV5-4	TGTGCCAGCAGCTTGGCGGTGCAGGGGGGTGAGAATGAGCAGTTCTTC	CASSLAVQGGENEQFF
-	TRBJ2-5	-	TRBV28	TGTGCCAGCATTAACAGGGGACTTGGGAAGGAGACCCAGTACTTC	CASINRGLGKETQYF
TRBD2	TRBJ2-2	once	TRBV9	TGTGCCAGCAGCGTAGTTGCTAGCGGGGGGGGGACCGGGGAGCTGTTTTTT	CASSVVASGGGTGELFF
-	TRBJ2-1	once	TRBV28	TGTGCCAGCAGTTTCTTGGGGGGTCGGAACTACAATGAGCAGTTCTTC	CASSFLGGRNYNEQFF
TRBD2	TRBJ2-7	few	TRBV5-6	TGTGCCAGCAGCTTAGGGGCGGGAGCGGTCGACGAGCAGTACTTC	CASSLGAGAVDEQYF
TRBD2	TRBJ2-2	-	TRBV9	TGTGCCAGCAGCGTAGCGGGGCTAGCGGGAGTAGGGAACACCGGGGAGCTGTTTTTT	CASSVAGLAGVGNTGELFF
TRBD1	TRBJ1-2	-	TRBV18	TGTGCCAGCTCGGCGTCGACAGGGGCGATCGACTTCAACTATGGCTACACCTTC	CASSASTGAIDFNYGYTF
-	TRBJ2-6	-	TRBV2	TGTGCCAGCGGTACGAGAGGGGCCAACGTCCTGACTTTC	CASGTRGANVLTF
TRBD1	TRBJ2-6	-	TRBV27	TGTGCCAGCAGCTCTCAGGGGGCTGGGGCCAACGTCCTGACTTTC	CASSSQGAGANVLTF
TRBD2	TRBJ2-7	once	TRBV28	TGTGCCAGCAGTTTTTATTTTGCTAGCGGGAACCCCTCCTACGAGCAGTACTTC	CASSFYFASGNPSYEQYF
-	TRBJ1-2	-	TRBV30	TGTGCCTGGAGTGTACGGGAGTACTATGGCTACACCTTC	CAWSVREYYGYTF
TRBD1	TRBJ2-1	-	TRBV6-6	TGTGCCAGCAGCGGACAGGGGAATGAGCAGTTCTTC	CASSGQGNEQFF
TRBD2	TRBJ2-7	-	TRBV29-1	TGCAGCGCCGGAGTAGCGGGAACTCACGAGCAGTACTTC	CSAGVAGTHEQYF
-	TRBJ2-3	-	TRBV6-4	TGTGCCAGCAGTGCGGGAGGCACAGATACGCAGTATTTT	CASSAGGTDTQYF
-	TRBJ2-3	few	TRBV7-2	TGTGCCAGCAGCCCCAGCGATCGCCTGGGGTATTTT	CASSPSDRLGYF
TRBD2	TRBJ2-2	-	TRBV7-3	TGTGCCAGTAAGCGGGGATCGAACACCGGGGAGCTGTTTTTT	CASKRGSNTGELFF
-	TRBJ2-5	-	TRBV14	TGTGCCAGCAGCCAAGGGACAGCGAGAGGGGAGACCCAGTACTTC	CASSQGTARGETQYF
-	TRBJ2-3	-	TRBV5-1	TGCGCCAGCACCCGGGACTTCCCAGATACGCAGTATTTT	CASTRDFPDTQYF
TRBD2	TRBJ2-1	-	TRBV11-2	TGTGCCAGCAGCTCACTAGCGGGAGGGCAATTTTTTGAGCAGTTCTTC	CASSSLAGGQFFEQFF
-	TRBJ1-2	-	TRBV6-1	TGTGCCAGCAGGCCCGCAGGGGCTATGTTAGGTGGCTACACCTTC	CASRPAGAMLGGYTF
-	TRBJ2-2	-	TRBV27	TGTGCCAGCAGTTTTAGAGGGAACACCGGGGAGCTGTTTTTT	CASSFRGNTGELFF
-	TRBJ2-6	-	TRBV12-2	TGTGCAAGGGGGGGTTGGACAGGGCTCTCTGGGGCCAACGTCCTGACTTTC	CARGGWTGLSGANVLTF
-	TRBJ2-7	-	TRBV7-9	TGTGCCAGCAGCCCTGGACTTACGCAGTACTTC	CASSPGLTQYF
TRBD2	TRBJ2-7	-	TRBV28	TGTGCCAGCAGTCAGACTAGCGGGAGGGTTGGCGAGCAGTACTTC	CASSQTSGRVGEQYF
-	TRBJ1-4	-	TRBV6-5	TGTGCCAGCAGCAGGGGAGGGGAAAAACTGTTTTTT	CASSRGGEKLFF
TRBD2	TRBJ2-1	-	TRBV4-1	TGCGCCAGCAGCCAAGATATCGGGGCTAGCGGGCTTTTTGAGCAGTTCTTC	CASSQDIGASGLFEQFF